This TCR beta chain was sequenced for a study of regulatory T cells in long-lasting Graves disease. Broader study findings: Having few samples may have compromised the accuracy.

Germline V gives CDR1 SGHRS, CDR2 YFSETQ. The CDR3 spans 19 residues. V lost 1 base and J lost 0; bases outside the gene matches: 12. Time point reported: newly diagnosed GD, antithyroid drugs for less than 3 months. Researchers made the TCR library from RNA that was extracted from PBMCs. Assembly of TCR beta libraries relied on iRepertoire HTBI primers together with Arm-PCR of CDR3 regions. TCRdb itself ran the multiplex PCR reads through MiXCR, one entry per CDR3 protein. The sample contains 420,000 or so distinct CDR3 sequences, about a sixth of which appear only once. The sample holds a few counts of this clonotype. Its antigen is currently unknown. These sequences were also reported in another study, on T cells in Graves' hyperthyroidism and ophthalmopathy.

This rearrangement joins TRBV5-1 to TRBJ2-1, with 8 bases lining up with TRBD2. The sequence derives from a woman between 18 and 29 years old with Graves disease. The sequencing here drew on peripheral blood mononuclear cells (PBMCs), taken at new diagnosis, from a patient treated with antithyroid drugs. The CDR3 spells CASSLSWTSSPSSYNEQFF. Written as DNA, the CDR3 is TGCGCCAGCAGCTTGTCTTGGACTAGCAGTCCGAGCTCCTACAATGAGCAGTTCTTC.